The 26 T cell receptor beta chains presented below share a single source sample, sequenced in a study of T-cell reconstitution after alpha-beta-depleted transplantation in children. Unique molecular identifiers were built into the TCRbeta library. TCRdb fed the PCR reads into MiXCR, producing one record per CDR3 protein. The sample contains more than 85,000 distinct CDR3 sequences, around a tenth of which appear only once. This specimen was PBMCs from the stem cell graft donor, taken from the stem cell graft. The receptor source for this set is a human donor who donated a stem cell graft to a child with acute lymphoblastic leukemia.

Many counts were recorded for this clonotype. This chain joins TRBV20-1 and TRBJ2-5; D gene uncertain. Germline CDR1 and CDR2: DFQATT and SNEGSKA (reference sequence). The CDR3 runs to 10 residues. The ends were cut back, 5 bases at V and 8 bases at J, with 9 bases in the middle. The CDR3 DNA reads TGCAGTGCTTACCGAAGTACCCAGTACTTC. The encoded protein is CSAYRSTQYF.

The V gene is TRBV7-9, the J gene TRBJ1-1; D uncertain. The germline gives CDR1 SEHNR, CDR2 FQNEAQ (reference sequence). The CDR3 runs 12 residues. V was pared by 5 bases and J by 6 bases, with 10 bases between. In DNA form, the CDR3 reads TGTGCCAGCAGCACACACAGACCTGAAGCTTTCTTT. Translated, it gives CASSTHRPEAFF. Drawing the rest from reference TRBV7-9 and TRBJ1-1, the complete variable domain is DTGVSQNPRHKITKRGQNVTFRCDPISEHNRLYWYRQTLGQGPEFLTYFQNEAQLEKSRLLSDRFSAERPKGSFSTLEIQRTEQGDSAMYLCASSTHRPEAFFGQGTRLTVV.

This clonotype was observed many times. The rearrangement links TRBV28 to TRBJ2-1, with D hard to call. V lost 3 bases and J 8 bases, leaving 20 bases between the germline ends. The CDR3 sequence is 16 residues long. From germline, CDR1 is MDHEN and CDR2 SYDVKM. For the CDR3, the DNA is TGTGCCAGCAGTTTCAGGCGGCAGGTCGGTCGCGATGAGCAGTTCTTC. Its protein is CASSFRRQVGRDEQFF.

The sample holds many counts of this clonotype. The genes are TRBV10-3 and TRBJ1-1, with 7 bases that match TRBD1. V shed 5 bases, J shed 1 base, and the junction held 4 bases outside the gene matches. CDR1 is ENHRY, CDR2 SYGVKD, per germline. This CDR3 comprises 14 residues. In nucleotides, the CDR3 is TGTGCCATCAGTCGACAGGGCTCGAACACTGAAGCTTTCTTT. As protein: CAISRQGSNTEAFF.

Regarding this clonotype: Given a much more abundant clone one base away, this may be a read error. The V gene is TRBV5-5, the J gene TRBJ2-7; a possible D gene is TRBD2 (6 bases). The CDR3 has 17 amino acids. V was cut by 3 bases and J by 5 bases, with 24 bases left in between. In germline, CDR1 is SGHKS, CDR2 YYEKEE (reference sequence). This CDR3 reads CASSSTGTARVSHEQYF. The CDR3 DNA sequence: TGTGCCAGCAGCTCTACCGGGACTGCCAGAGTTTCCCACGAGCAGTACTTC.

This clonotype was seen ten or more times. The chain joins TRBV12-3 or TRBV12-4 to TRBJ2-7, with 9 bases matching TRBD2. The CDR3 sequence is 17 residues long. V trimming: 5 bases; J trimming: 6 bases; junction bases outside the gene matches: 17. The CDR3 is CASSPIGLGLAGLEQYF. The CDR3 DNA reads TGTGCCAGCAGTCCGATCGGCCTTGGGCTAGCGGGACTCGAGCAGTACTTC.

There are many counts of this clonotype. V is TRBV20-1 and J is TRBJ2-1; TRBD2 agrees at 11 bases. The CDR3 length is 17 residues. V was clipped by 6 bases and J by 0 bases; unmatched bases: 10. From germline, CDR1 is DFQATT and CDR2 SNEGSKA (reference sequence). For the CDR3, the DNA is TGCAGTGCCCAGCGGCCGGGACTAGCGGCCTCCTACAATGAGCAGTTCTTC. This translates into CSAQRPGLAASYNEQFF.

This clonotype was picked up a small number of times. The chain combines TRBV18 with TRBJ2-7; 8 bases map to TRBD2. The CDR3 covers 14 residues. CDR1 KGHSH and CDR2 LQKENI come from the germline V gene. Trimming cost V 2 bases and J 2 bases; bases outside gene matches: 2. The CDR3 bases are TGTGCCAGCTCACCAGCGGGAGGTCCCTACGAGCAGTACTTC. Translation gives CASSPAGGPYEQYF.

This clonotype came up many times. The V gene is TRBV6-5, the J gene TRBJ1-5, with 9 bases aligning to TRBD1. This CDR3 region has 15 residues. Germline CDR1 reads MNHEY; CDR2 reads SVGAGI. J was trimmed by 7 bases and V by 0 bases; bases with no gene match: 4. The CDR3 region has the DNA TGTGCCAGCAGTTACTCTTGGACAGGGGAACAGCCCCAGCATTTT. This sequence encodes CASSYSWTGEQPQHF.

This clonotype was seen many times. The gene calls are TRBV20-1 and TRBJ1-1; 7 nucleotides line up with TRBD1. The CDR3 covers 12 residues. Trimming at V came to 6 bases and at J to 1 base, leaving 2 bases not matched to a gene. The germline V gene encodes CDR1 DFQATT and CDR2 SNEGSKA (reference sequence). CDR3 in amino acids: CSAHRGNTEAFF. For the CDR3, the DNA is TGCAGTGCCCACAGGGGGAACACTGAAGCTTTCTTT.

This clonotype was counted ten times or more. This chain connects TRBV5-1 to TRBJ1-6; TRBD1 might be the D (6 bases). The CDR3 runs 14 residues. V lost 0 bases and J lost 7, with 8 bases in between. Per the germline V gene, CDR1 is SGHRS and CDR2 is YFSETQ. The CDR3 bases are TGCGCCAGCAGCTTGGAAGGACAGAATTCACCCCTCCACTTT. It yields the protein CASSLEGQNSPLHF.

V is TRBV6-6 and J is TRBJ1-1, with 7 nucleotides matching TRBD1. The CDR3 loop spans 11 amino acids. CDR1 MNHNY and CDR2 SVGAGI come from the germline V gene (reference sequence). J lost 10 bases, V lost 6 bases, and 5 bases had no gene match. The CDR3 DNA follows: TGTGCCAGCAGGAGACAGGGTTTAGCTTTCTTT. It translates to CASRRQGLAFF.

This clonotype was seen repeatedly, ten times or more. V usage is TRBV5-5 and J usage is TRBJ2-6; D may be TRBD1 (6 bases). This CDR3 spans 15 amino acids. V was shortened by 6 bases and J by 3 bases, with 13 bases between the two germline ends. Germline V CDR1 and CDR2: SGHKS, YYEKEE (reference sequence). CDR3 loop: CASNPYRDGANVLTF. In DNA form, the CDR3 reads TGTGCCAGCAACCCCTACAGGGATGGGGCCAACGTCCTGACTTTC.

This clonotype was recorded at least ten times. The chain joins TRBV28 to TRBJ2-7, with 7 bases fitting TRBD1. This CDR3 is 16 amino acids long. Germline V CDR1 and CDR2: MDHEN, SYDVKM. The ends lost 8 bases at V and 4 bases at J; junction bases unmatched: 17. As DNA, the CDR3 is TGTGCCAGCCATTCCCCCTTGGAGACAGGGTCTTACGAGCAGTACTTC. As protein: CASHSPLETGSYEQYF.

This clonotype was observed at least ten times. The chain links TRBV5-6 to TRBJ2-2, with 9 bases that match TRBD2. The CDR3 extends over 14 amino acids. V trimming: 6 bases; J trimming: 4 bases; junction bases outside the gene matches: 4. The germline V gene has CDR1 SGHDT and CDR2 YYEEEE. DNA of the CDR3: TGTGCCAGCAAGAGCGGGGGGCCCACCGGGGAGCTGTTTTTT. Its translation: CASKSGGPTGELFF.

In its sample, this clonotype was seen many times. The J gene is TRBJ2-1, the V gene TRBV4-1; TRBD2 might be the D (5 bases). The CDR3 loop spans 15 amino acids. Germline V lookup: CDR1 MGHRA, CDR2 YSYEKL. Between the trimmed V and J ends, which lost 3 bases and 4 bases, there was a span of 13 bases. The CDR3 sequence is CASSHKRDDYNEQFF. In DNA form, the CDR3 reads TGCGCCAGCAGCCATAAACGGGATGATTACAATGAGCAGTTCTTC.

The V and J genes are TRBV4-1 and TRBJ1-2; D is possibly TRBD1 (5 bases). With 1 base removed from V and 2 bases from J, the gap between germline ends came to 11 bases. Germline CDR1 reads MGHRA; CDR2 reads YSYEKL. This CDR3 region has 15 residues. CDR3 amino acids: CASSQGAGRNYGYTF. The CDR3 nucleotides are TGCGCCAGCAGCCAAGGGGCAGGGAGAAACTATGGCTACACCTTC.

Many counts were recorded for this clonotype. The chain combines TRBV7-2 with TRBJ1-5; TRBD1 matches 7 bases. The germline V gene encodes CDR1 SGHTA and CDR2 FQGNSA. The CDR3 runs to 13 residues. Trimming removed 5 bases from V and 6 bases from J; junction bases left unmatched: 4. CDR3: CASSVRGGQPQHF. CDR3 nucleotide sequence: TGTGCCAGCAGCGTCAGGGGGGGTCAGCCCCAGCATTTT.

This clonotype has ten or more counts. The chain couples TRBV7-3 to TRBJ2-1, with 9 bases identical to TRBD2. CDR3 size: 16 residues. Trimming cost V 5 bases and J 6 bases; bases outside gene matches: 11. Germline values: CDR1 SGHTA, CDR2 FQGTGA. The CDR3 nucleotides read TGTGCCAGCAGCCCACTCCCGGGACTAGCATCCAATGAGCAGTTCTTC. Protein: CASSPLPGLASNEQFF.

This clonotype has a count of ten or more. The genes are TRBV20-1 and TRBJ2-7; TRBD2 might be the D (5 bases). Trimming took off 0 bases at V and 0 bases at J, with 9 bases between the two ends. Germline-derived CDR1 and CDR2 are DFQATT and SNEGSKA (reference sequence). The CDR3 runs 14 residues. The CDR3 loop reads CSARDLAPSYEQYF. The CDR3 nucleotides are TGCAGTGCTAGAGATTTAGCGCCCTCCTACGAGCAGTACTTC.

This clonotype was observed many times. This chain joins TRBV5-5 and TRBJ1-5; D is ambiguous. V lost 2 bases and J 7 bases, leaving 7 bases between the germline ends. The CDR3 has 12 residues. In germline, CDR1 is SGHKS, CDR2 YYEKEE (reference sequence). Here the CDR3 DNA reads TGTGCCAGCAGCTTTGGGGTCCAGCCCCAGCATTTT. Encoded protein: CASSFGVQPQHF.

This clonotype was found many times. The gene calls are TRBV29-1 and TRBJ1-2; the match to TRBD1 covers 9 bases. Trimming took 1 base from V and 7 from J; bases not matched to a gene: 7. Germline V gene sequence: CDR1 SQVTM, CDR2 ANQGSEA. This CDR3 has 14 amino acids. CDR3 in amino acids: CSVEVGTGTFGYTF. In DNA form, the CDR3 reads TGCAGCGTTGAAGTCGGGACAGGGACGTTTGGCTACACCTTC.

In its sample, this clonotype was seen many times. V usage is TRBV5-1 and J usage is TRBJ2-7; D possibly corresponds to TRBD1 (6 bases). This CDR3 spans 12 amino acids. Germline lookup yields CDR1 SGHRS and CDR2 YFSETQ. Trimming cost V 4 bases and J 4 bases, with 9 bases left between them. For the CDR3, the DNA is TGCGCCAGCAGCCTTGGACAGTACGAGCAGTACTTC. Its translation: CASSLGQYEQYF.

There are many counts of this clonotype. The chain employs TRBV5-1 and TRBJ1-1; perhaps TRBD1 as D (6 bases). The CDR3 loop spans 14 amino acids. Between the trimmed V and J ends, which lost 0 bases and 8 bases, there was a span of 14 bases. CDR1 is SGHRS and CDR2 is YFSETQ in the germline V gene. CDR3 DNA: TGCGCCAGCAGCTTGGACAGGGCGGGGAGCGAAGCTTTCTTT. Translation gives CASSLDRAGSEAFF.

This clonotype was recorded at least ten times. The rearrangement uses TRBV12-3 or TRBV12-4 and TRBJ1-1, with 11 bases aligning to TRBD1. Unmatched junction bases numbered 7, after V lost 6 bases and J lost 13 bases. This CDR3 has 12 residues. The CDR3 loop is CASRGTGGWDFF. The CDR3 bases are TGTGCCAGCAGGGGGACAGGGGGTTGGGATTTCTTT.

This clonotype was observed many times. This chain connects TRBV20-1 to TRBJ2-2; D is unresolved. V dropped 5 bases and J dropped 4 bases, with 17 bases sitting between them. CDR3 length: 15 residues. Germline CDR1 and CDR2: DFQATT and SNEGSKA (reference sequence). The CDR3 DNA sequence: TGCAGTGCTCCAGCGCAGCCCGGCGTCACCGGGGAGCTGTTTTTT. The encoded protein is CSAPAQPGVTGELFF.